The clone carrying this T cell receptor beta chain occurred once. As yet, its antigen is unknown. The record originates from a study of identical twins. Study-level points and caveats: One should note that invariant MAIT and iNKT cells could partly confound zero-insertion analyses. For out-of-frame alpha sequences shared by twins, low generation probability was in excess.

One entry per CDR3 protein, called by TCRdb with MiXCR from the 5' RACE reads. The sample has more than 400,000 distinct CDR3 sequences; roughly 15% are singletons. The germline V and J ends were trimmed by 2 bases and 11 bases, with 13 bases remaining between them. Germline V gene lookup returns CDR1 SGHNT and CDR2 YENEEA. This CDR3 spans 13 amino acids. The same sample was also studied in work on yellow fever vaccine responses in identical twins.

The specimen was CD4+ T cells sorted from blood. The J gene is TRBJ2-1, the V gene TRBV11-3; D unclear. This sequence was found in a woman aged 18-29 years in good health. The CDR3 nucleotides read TGTGCCAGCAGCTTACCCCCTTGGCATAAGCAGTTCTTC. As protein: CASSLPPWHKQFF.